The subject of this entry is one T cell receptor beta chain. Its specificity is unknown. TRB rearrangements were amplified by touch-down multiplex PCR with mixed TRB-A/B primers. TCRdb reanalyzed the multiplex PCR reads, giving one entry per CDR3 protein sequence and no DNA. This listing includes around 6,000 distinct CDR3 sequences. The source of the sample is a study of T cell clusters in autoimmune cytopenias. TRB amplification used 250 ng of peripheral blood genomic DNA. The CDR3 covers 12 residues. Germline V gene lookup returns CDR1 MDHEN and CDR2 SYDVKM. General study findings and limits: Physiological T cell clusters of healthy donors were apparently absent in primary autoimmune cytopenia patients. The cluster-lack signature was not seen for secondary cytopenia versus chronic lymphocytic leukemia. TRB repertoire shifts in secondary cytopenia and chronic lymphocytic leukemia mostly reflected lymphoma, not autoimmunity. Functional roles of the in silico T cell clusters still await experimental validation.

The same sample was also used in a study of T cell repertoires in aging, cancer and after chemotherapy.

Source material: peripheral blood. This clonotype was sampled from a human donor in good health. J is TRBJ1-5 and V is TRBV28. The CDR3 is CASRVKNQPQHF.